A selection of T cell receptor beta chains follows, all from one sample in a study of T cells after yellow fever vaccination. Each CDR3 protein is one row after TCRdb ran MiXCR on the 5' RACE reads. The sample has about 340,000 distinct CDR3 sequences; about an eighth are singletons. The sample here was CD4+ T cells sorted from PBMCs, taken 15 days after the yellow fever booster vaccination. These TCRs come from a man younger than 35 who received the YFV17D yellow fever vaccine. CDR3s include the opening cysteine and the closing phenylalanine or tryptophan. D genes are given only for firm matches. For some rows the clone size is stated as once, few or many, or as a class when expanded; others skip it.

CDR3aa,CDR3nt,j_gene,d_gene,v_gene,abundance
CASSRPTGSEAFF,TGTGCCAGCAGCAGGCCGACAGGGTCTGAAGCTTTCTTT,TRBJ1-1,TRBD1,TRBV5-6,few
CSARISGGADEQYF,TGCAGTGCTAGGATTAGCGGGGGGGCCGACGAGCAGTACTTC,TRBJ2-7,TRBD2,TRBV20-1,.
CASSEQGYSYNEQFF,TGTGCCAGCAGTGAACAGGGCTATTCCTACAATGAGCAGTTCTTC,TRBJ2-1,.,TRBV2,many
CASSVAGYNEQFF,TGTGCCAGCAGCGTAGCAGGGTACAATGAGCAGTTCTTC,TRBJ2-1,.,TRBV9,.
CATSEVGTEREQFF,TGTGCCACCAGTGAGGTTGGGACAGAGCGTGAGCAGTTCTTC,TRBJ2-1,TRBD1,TRBV24-1,.
CASSVGQGNSPLHF,TGTGCCAGCAGTGTGGGGCAGGGGAATTCACCCCTCCACTTT,TRBJ1-6,.,TRBV2,.
CASSPRTSGGAPYEQYF,TGCGCCAGCAGCCCGCGGACTAGCGGGGGGGCCCCCTACGAGCAGTACTTC,TRBJ2-7,TRBD2,TRBV5-1,few
CASSPKMVHKMNTEAFF,TGCGCCAGCAGTCCAAAGATGGTACACAAAATGAACACTGAAGCTTTCTTT,TRBJ1-1,.,TRBV4-1,.
CASSVAGDTTTDTQYF,TGCGCCAGCAGCGTAGCGGGGGATACAACTACAGATACGCAGTATTTT,TRBJ2-3,TRBD2,TRBV5-1,few
CASRQHSGNTIYF,TGTGCCAGCAGACAACACTCTGGAAACACCATATATTTT,TRBJ1-3,.,TRBV4-2,.
CASSLVGWRYNEQFF,TGTGCCAGCAGCTTAGTAGGGTGGCGGTACAATGAGCAGTTCTTC,TRBJ2-1,.,TRBV11-2,.